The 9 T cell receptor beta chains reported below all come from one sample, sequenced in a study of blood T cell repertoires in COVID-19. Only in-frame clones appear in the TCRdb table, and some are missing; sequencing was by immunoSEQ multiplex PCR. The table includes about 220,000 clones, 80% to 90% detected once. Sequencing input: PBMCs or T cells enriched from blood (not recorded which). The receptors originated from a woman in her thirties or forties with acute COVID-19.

The CDR3 DNA reads as TGTGCCAGCAGCGGGAGCGGGGGGGCCGCAGATACGCAGTATTTT. Its translation is CASSGSGGAADTQYF. The chain is built from TRBV9 and TRBJ2-3, with 10 bases lining up with TRBD2. The CDR3 consists of 15 residues. Germline V gene data show CDR1 as SGDLS and CDR2 as YYNGEE. Germline trimming cut 3 bases from V and 4 bases from J; bases unmatched to any gene: 5.

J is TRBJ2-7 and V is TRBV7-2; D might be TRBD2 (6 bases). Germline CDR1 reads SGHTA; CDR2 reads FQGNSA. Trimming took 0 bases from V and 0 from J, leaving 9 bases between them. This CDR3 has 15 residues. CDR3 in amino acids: CASSLAGGPSYEQYF. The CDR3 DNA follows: TGTGCCAGCAGCTTAGCGGGGGGACCCTCCTACGAGCAGTACTTC.

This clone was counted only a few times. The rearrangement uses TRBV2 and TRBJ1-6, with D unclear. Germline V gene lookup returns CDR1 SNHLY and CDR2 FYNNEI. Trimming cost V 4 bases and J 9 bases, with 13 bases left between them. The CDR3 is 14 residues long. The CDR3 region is CASSAGFGSSPLHF. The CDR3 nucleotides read TGTGCCAGCAGTGCGGGGTTTGGTAGTTCACCCCTCCACTTT. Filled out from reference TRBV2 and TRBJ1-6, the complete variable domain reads EPEVTQTPSHQVTQMGQEVILRCVPISNHLYFYWYRQILGQKVEFLVSFYNNEISEKSEIFDDQFSVERPDGSNFTLKIRSTKLEDSAMYFCASSAGFGSSPLHFGNGTRLTVT.

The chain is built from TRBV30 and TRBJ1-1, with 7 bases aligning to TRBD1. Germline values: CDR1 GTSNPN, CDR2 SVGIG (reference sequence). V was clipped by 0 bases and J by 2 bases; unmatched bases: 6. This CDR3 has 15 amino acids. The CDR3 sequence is CAWSVRDRSNTEAFF. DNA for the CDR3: TGTGCCTGGAGTGTACGGGACAGAAGTAACACTGAAGCTTTCTTT.

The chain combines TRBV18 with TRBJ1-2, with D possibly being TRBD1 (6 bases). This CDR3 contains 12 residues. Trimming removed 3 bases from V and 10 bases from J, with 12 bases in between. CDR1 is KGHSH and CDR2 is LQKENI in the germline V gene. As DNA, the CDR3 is TGTGCCAGCTCACCCCGACAGGAGTTCTACACCTTC. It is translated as CASSPRQEFYTF.

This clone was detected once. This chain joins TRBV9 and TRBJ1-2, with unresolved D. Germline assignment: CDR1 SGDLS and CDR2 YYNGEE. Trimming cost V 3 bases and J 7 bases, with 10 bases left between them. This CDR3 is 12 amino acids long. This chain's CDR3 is CASSGGVGGYTF. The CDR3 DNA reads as TGTGCCAGCAGCGGCGGAGTTGGTGGCTACACCTTC.

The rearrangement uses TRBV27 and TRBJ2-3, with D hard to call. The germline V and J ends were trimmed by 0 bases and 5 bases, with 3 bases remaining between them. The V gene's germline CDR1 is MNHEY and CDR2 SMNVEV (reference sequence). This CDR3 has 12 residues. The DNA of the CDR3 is TGTGCCAGCAGTTTATCCGGAGATACGCAGTATTTT. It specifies CASSLSGDTQYF.

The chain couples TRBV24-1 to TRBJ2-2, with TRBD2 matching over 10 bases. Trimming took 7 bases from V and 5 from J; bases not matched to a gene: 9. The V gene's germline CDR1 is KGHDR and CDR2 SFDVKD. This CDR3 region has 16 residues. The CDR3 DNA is TGTGCCACCAGCGACGCGTTAGCGGGGGGAACCGGGGAGCTGTTTTTT. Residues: CATSDALAGGTGELFF.

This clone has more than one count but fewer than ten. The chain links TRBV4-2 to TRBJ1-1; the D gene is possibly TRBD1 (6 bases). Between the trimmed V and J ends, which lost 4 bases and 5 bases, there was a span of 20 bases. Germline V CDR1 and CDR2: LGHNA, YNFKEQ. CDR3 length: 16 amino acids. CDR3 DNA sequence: TGTGCCAGCAGCCCAGGGGCCAGCCAGAGGGGGACTGAAGCTTTCTTT. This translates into CASSPGASQRGTEAFF.